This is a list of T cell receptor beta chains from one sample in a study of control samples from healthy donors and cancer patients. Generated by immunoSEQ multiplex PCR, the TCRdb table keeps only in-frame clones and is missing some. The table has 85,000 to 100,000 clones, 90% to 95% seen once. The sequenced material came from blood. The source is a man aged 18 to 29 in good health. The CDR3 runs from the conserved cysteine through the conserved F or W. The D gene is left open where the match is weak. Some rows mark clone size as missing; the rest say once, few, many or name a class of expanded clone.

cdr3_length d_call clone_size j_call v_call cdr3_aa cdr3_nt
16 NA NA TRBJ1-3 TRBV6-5 CASSSQAKGAGNTIYF TGTGCCAGCAGTTCTCAGGCGAAGGGAGCTGGAAACACCATATATTTT
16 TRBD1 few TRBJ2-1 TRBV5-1 CASSLAPGGRVNEQFF TGCGCCAGCAGCTTGGCCCCAGGGGGAAGAGTCAATGAGCAGTTCTTC
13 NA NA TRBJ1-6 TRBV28 CASRYDRDSPLHF TGTGCCAGCAGATACGACAGAGATTCACCCCTCCACTTT
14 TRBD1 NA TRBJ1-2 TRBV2 CASSEQGGAAGYTF TGTGCCAGCAGCGAGCAGGGGGGAGCTGCCGGCTACACCTTC
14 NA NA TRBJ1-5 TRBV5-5 CASSLAGSNQPQHF TGTGCCAGCAGCTTGGCAGGTAGCAATCAGCCCCAGCATTTT
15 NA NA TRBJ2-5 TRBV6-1 CASSEVGGKQETQYF TGTGCCAGCAGTGAGGTAGGGGGAAAACAAGAGACCCAGTACTTC
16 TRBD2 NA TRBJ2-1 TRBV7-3 CASSLQLAGGMNEQFF TGTGCCAGCAGCCTCCAACTAGCGGGAGGGATGAATGAGCAGTTCTTC
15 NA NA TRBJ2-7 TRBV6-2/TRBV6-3 CASSFTGGGPYEQYF TGTGCCAGCAGTTTCACGGGAGGGGGCCCCTACGAGCAGTACTTC
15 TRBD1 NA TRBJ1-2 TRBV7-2 CASSPNRDRFYGYTF TGTGCCAGCAGCCCCAACCGGGACAGGTTCTATGGCTACACCTTC
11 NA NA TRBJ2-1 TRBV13 CASSLEYEQFF TGTGCCAGCAGCTTAGAATATGAGCAGTTCTTC
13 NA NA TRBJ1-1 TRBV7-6 CASSFGGGTEAFF TGTGCCAGCAGCTTTGGGGGTGGCACTGAAGCTTTCTTT
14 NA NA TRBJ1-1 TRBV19 CASSRDLGGYEAFF TGTGCCAGTAGTCGGGACCTAGGGGGTTATGAAGCTTTCTTT
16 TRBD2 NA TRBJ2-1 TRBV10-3 CAIGSGTSPHYNEQFF TGTGCCATCGGGTCCGGGACTAGTCCGCATTACAATGAGCAGTTCTTC
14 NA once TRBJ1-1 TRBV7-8 CASSPGLLNTEAFF TGTGCCAGCAGTCCGGGACTATTGAACACTGAAGCTTTCTTT
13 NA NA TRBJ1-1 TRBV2 CASSLRGDTEAFF TGTGCCAGCAGCCTTAGGGGGGACACTGAAGCTTTCTTT
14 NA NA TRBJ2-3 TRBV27 CASSLRDGTDTQYF TGTGCCAGCAGTTTAAGGGACGGCACAGATACGCAGTATTTT
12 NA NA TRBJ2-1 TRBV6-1 CASSERRNEQFF TGTGCCAGCAGTGAACGGAGGAATGAGCAGTTCTTC
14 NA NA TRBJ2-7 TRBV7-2 CASSLHRGSGEQYF TGTGCCAGCAGCTTGCATCGGGGCAGCGGCGAGCAGTACTTC
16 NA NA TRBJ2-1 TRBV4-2 CASSQTTRILYNEQFF TGTGCCAGCAGCCAAACAACTCGTATACTGTACAATGAGCAGTTCTTC
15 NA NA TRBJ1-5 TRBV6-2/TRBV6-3 CASSYDRSRGQPQHF TGTGCCAGCAGTTACGACCGGTCCAGGGGCCAGCCCCAGCATTTT